This T cell receptor beta chain originates from a study of cytomegalovirus exposure and HLA in healthy donors. This donor's record omits CMV serostatus. PCR was performed using 60 Vbeta and 13 Jbeta primers. The data were produced by immunoSEQ multiplex PCR, yet TCRdb's version contains in-frame clones alone and is incomplete. The sample includes some 130,000 clones, over 60% of them seen just once. As concerns this clone: Its target is unknown.

V lost 4 bases and J lost 10, with 5 bases in between. CDR1 MNHEY and CDR2 SVGAGI come from the germline V gene. The CDR3 totals 11 residues. Whole-study findings and limits: Further analysis, carried out later, found HLA-associated TCR beta chains more clonally expanded than equally common other chains. HLA alleles showed associations with about 15,000 TCR beta sequences in a later analysis, at a 0.05 false discovery rate.

The clonotype originates from a human donor in good health. The chain uses TRBV6-5 and TRBJ1-6, with D unresolved. The sequencing input was PBMCs. CDR3 sequence (DNA): TGTGCCAGCAGTTCGACATCACCCCTCCACTTT. Translating it yields CASSSTSPLHF.